This entry is about one TCR beta chain. The antigen remains unidentified. This sample was included in a study of T-cell memory formation after mild COVID-19. Background on the study: TCR clusters showed largely donor specificity. General study points: Shrinking CD4+ clones resided mostly in CM and EM, and CD8+ ones in EMRA. CD4/CD8 balance held among clones contracting day 15 to 85, and later expanders leaned CD4+.

5'RACE primed from the constant segment yielded TCR alpha and TCR beta cDNA libraries bearing sample barcodes and UMIs. TCRdb ran MiXCR on the 5' RACE reads and lists one entry per CDR3 protein. The sample records 400,000 or so distinct CDR3 sequences, around 20% being singletons. What was sequenced was PBMCs or a T cell subset sorted from them (not recorded which). The sequence was collected from an adult woman who had mild COVID-19 (a few samples of this study predate the infection). Cell type and time point are not known.

The CDR3 sequence: CASSLHRADTQYF. CDR3 DNA: TGTGCCAGCAGCTTACACCGAGCAGATACGCAGTATTTT. The chain employs TRBV5-4 and TRBJ2-3, with D unresolved. CDR1 is SGHNT and CDR2 is YYREEE in the germline V gene (reference sequence). The CDR3 contains 13 residues. Trimming removed 2 bases from V and 4 bases from J, with 8 bases in between.